This T cell receptor beta chain emerged from a study of blood T cells in healthy people across ages. The CDR3 covers 16 residues. CDR1 SGHRS and CDR2 YFSETQ come from the germline V gene. With V trimmed by 2 bases and J by 4 bases, 6 bases remained unmatched. Through a sample-barcoded 5' primer and a J-beta primer mix, a second PCR was run for about 7 to 12 cycles. From the 5' RACE reads, TCRdb called clonotypes with MiXCR, one entry per CDR3 protein. The repertoire holds roughly 680,000 distinct CDR3 sequences, with around half as singletons. Each donor was a healthy Caucasian individual from Russia, aged 6 to 90. The total RNA that was extracted per sample amounted to at least 5.5 micrograms.

The sample taken for sequencing was blood. The rearrangement joins TRBV5-1 to TRBJ2-2, with 9 bases identical to TRBD1. This clonotype was sampled from a woman in her sixties or seventies in good health. Here the CDR3 reads CASSLQTGGATGELFF. The CDR3 nucleotides are TGCGCCAGCAGCTTACAGACAGGGGGTGCCACCGGGGAGCTGTTTTTT.